This TCR beta chain was recovered during a study of T cell changes during pregnancy in multiple sclerosis. Produced via immunoSEQ multiplex PCR; TCRdb's table is partial and in-frame only. Of about 64,000 clones in the sample, less than 95% are singletons; the top ten hold 2% to 2.5%. V was cut by 4 bases and J by 5 bases, with 20 bases left in between. There are 16 residues in the CDR3. Germline V lookup: CDR1 SEHNR, CDR2 FQNEAQ (reference sequence). The receptor comes from a female donor in good health, enrolled as a control in a pregnancy study. This sample comprised peripheral blood, obtained in the second trimester of pregnancy. V is TRBV7-9 and J is TRBJ1-1; D is unclear. Written as DNA, the CDR3 is TGTGCCAGCAGCTCGAGGCTAAGAAGGAGTGGAACTGAAGCTTTCTTT. Protein product: CASSSRLRRSGTEAFF.